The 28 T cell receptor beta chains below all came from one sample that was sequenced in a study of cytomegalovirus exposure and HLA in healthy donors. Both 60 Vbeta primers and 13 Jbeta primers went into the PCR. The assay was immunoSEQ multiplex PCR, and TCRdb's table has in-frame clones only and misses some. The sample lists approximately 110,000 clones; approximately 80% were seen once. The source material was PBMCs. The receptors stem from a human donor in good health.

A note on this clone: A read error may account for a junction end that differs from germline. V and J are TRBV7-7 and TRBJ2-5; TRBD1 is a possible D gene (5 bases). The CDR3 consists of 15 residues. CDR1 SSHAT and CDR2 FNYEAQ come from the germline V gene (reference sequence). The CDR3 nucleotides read TGTGCTAGCAGCTTATCCCAACAGGATCAAGAGACCCAGTACTTC. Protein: CASSLSQQDQETQYF.

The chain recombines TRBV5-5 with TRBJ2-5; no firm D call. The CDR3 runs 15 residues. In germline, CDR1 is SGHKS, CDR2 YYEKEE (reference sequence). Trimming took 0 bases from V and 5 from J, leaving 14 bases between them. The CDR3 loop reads CASSLVGGRVETQYF. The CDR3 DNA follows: TGTGCCAGCAGCTTGGTAGGTGGGCGTGTGGAGACCCAGTACTTC.

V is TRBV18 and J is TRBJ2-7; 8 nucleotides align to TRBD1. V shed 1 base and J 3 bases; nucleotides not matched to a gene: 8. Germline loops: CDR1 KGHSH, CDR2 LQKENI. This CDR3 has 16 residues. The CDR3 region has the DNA TGTGCCAGCTCACCACTCCGGGGACAGGCGCTCTACGAGCAGTACTTC. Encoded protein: CASSPLRGQALYEQYF.

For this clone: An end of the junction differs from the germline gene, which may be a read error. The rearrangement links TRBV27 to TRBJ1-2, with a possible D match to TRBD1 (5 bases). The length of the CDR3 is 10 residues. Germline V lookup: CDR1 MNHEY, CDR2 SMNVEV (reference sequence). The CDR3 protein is CASGGADSSF. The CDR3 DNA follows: TGTGCCAGCGGTGGGGCCGACTCCTCCTTC.

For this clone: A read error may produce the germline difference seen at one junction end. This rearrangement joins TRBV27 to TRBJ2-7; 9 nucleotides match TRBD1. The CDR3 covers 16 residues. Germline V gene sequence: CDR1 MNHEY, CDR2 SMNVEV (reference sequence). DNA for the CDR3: TGTGCCAGCAGTTTAACCGGGACAGGGAGCTCCTACGGGCAGTACTTC. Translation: CASSLTGTGSSYGQYF.

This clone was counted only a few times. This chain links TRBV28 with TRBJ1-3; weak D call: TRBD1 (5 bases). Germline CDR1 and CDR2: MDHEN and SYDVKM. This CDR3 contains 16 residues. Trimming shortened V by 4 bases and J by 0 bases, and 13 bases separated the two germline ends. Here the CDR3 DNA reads TGTGCCAGCAGTTCCGTCGGGGACTTCTCTGGAAACACCATATATTTT. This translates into CASSSVGDFSGNTIYF.

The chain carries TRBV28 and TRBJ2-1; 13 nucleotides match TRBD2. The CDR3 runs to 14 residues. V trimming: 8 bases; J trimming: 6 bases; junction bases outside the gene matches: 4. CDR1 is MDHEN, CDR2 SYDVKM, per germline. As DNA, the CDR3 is TGTGCCAGCCGAACTAGCGGGAGGGGCAATGAGCAGTTCTTC. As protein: CASRTSGRGNEQFF.

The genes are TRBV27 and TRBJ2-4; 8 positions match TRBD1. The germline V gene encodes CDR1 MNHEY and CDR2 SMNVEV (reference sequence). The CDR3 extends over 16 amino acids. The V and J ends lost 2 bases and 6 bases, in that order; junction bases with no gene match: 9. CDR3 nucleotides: TGTGCCAGCAGTTTAGGACAGGGAGGTAGGGGAAACATTCAGTACTTC. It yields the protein CASSLGQGGRGNIQYF.

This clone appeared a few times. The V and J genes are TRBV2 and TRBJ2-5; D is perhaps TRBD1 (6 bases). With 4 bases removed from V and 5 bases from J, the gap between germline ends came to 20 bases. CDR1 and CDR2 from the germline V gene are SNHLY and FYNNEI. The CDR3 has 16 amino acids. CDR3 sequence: CASSGQGLRVGETQYF. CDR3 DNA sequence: TGTGCCAGCAGTGGCCAGGGGCTCCGTGTTGGGGAGACCCAGTACTTC.

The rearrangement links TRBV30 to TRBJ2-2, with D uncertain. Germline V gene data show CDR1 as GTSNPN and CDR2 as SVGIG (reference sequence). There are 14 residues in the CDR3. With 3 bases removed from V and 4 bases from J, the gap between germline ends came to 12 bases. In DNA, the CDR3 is TGTGCCTGGAGGCCAGGTGGCATCACCGGGGAGCTGTTTTTT. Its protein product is CAWRPGGITGELFF.

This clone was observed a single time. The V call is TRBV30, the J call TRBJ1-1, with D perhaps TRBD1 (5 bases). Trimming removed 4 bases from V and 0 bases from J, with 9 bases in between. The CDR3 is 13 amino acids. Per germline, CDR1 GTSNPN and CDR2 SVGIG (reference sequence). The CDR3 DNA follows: TGTGCCTGGAAGAGACAGCTGAACACTGAAGCTTTCTTT. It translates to CAWKRQLNTEAFF.

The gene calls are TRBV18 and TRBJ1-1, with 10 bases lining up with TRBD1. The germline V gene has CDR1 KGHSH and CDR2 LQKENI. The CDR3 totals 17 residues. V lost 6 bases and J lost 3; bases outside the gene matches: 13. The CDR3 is CASSLVPGQGSDTEAFF. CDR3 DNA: TGTGCCAGCTCCCTTGTCCCGGGACAGGGGTCGGACACTGAAGCTTTCTTT. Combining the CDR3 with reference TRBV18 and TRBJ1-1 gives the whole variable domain NAGVMQNPRHLVRRRGQEARLRCSPMKGHSHVYWYRQLPEEGLKFMVYLQKENIIDESGMPKERFSAEFPKEGPSILRIQQVVRGDSAAYFCASSLVPGQGSDTEAFFGQGTRLTVV.

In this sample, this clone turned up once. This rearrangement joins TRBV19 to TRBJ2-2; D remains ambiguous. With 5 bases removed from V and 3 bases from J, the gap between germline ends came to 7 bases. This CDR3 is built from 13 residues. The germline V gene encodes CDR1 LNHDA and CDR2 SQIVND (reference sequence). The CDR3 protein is CASSFPYTGELFF. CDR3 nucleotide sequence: TGTGCCAGTAGTTTTCCATACACCGGGGAGCTGTTTTTT.

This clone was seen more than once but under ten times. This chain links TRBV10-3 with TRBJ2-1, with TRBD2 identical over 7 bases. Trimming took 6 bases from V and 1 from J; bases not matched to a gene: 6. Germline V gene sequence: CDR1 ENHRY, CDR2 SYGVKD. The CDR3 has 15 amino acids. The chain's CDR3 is CAIRGGDQSYNEQFF. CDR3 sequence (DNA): TGTGCCATCAGGGGGGGGGACCAGTCCTACAATGAGCAGTTCTTC.

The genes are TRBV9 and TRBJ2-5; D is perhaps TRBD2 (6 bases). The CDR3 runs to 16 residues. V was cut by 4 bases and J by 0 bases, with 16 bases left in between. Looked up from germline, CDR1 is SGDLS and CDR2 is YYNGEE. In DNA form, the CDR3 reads TGTGCCAGCAGCACTATCCCGGGACTCAACCAAGAGACCCAGTACTTC. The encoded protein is CASSTIPGLNQETQYF.

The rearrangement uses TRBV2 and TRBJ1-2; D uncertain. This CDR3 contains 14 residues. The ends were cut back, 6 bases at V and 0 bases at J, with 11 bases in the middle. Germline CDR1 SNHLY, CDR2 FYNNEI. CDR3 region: CASSLQVSNYGYTF. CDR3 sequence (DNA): TGTGCCAGCAGCCTTCAGGTTTCTAACTATGGCTACACCTTC.

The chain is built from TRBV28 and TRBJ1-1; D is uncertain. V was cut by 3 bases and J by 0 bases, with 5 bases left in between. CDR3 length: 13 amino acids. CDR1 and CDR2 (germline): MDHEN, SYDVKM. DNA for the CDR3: TGTGCCAGCAGTTTGACTATGAACACTGAAGCTTTCTTT. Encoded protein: CASSLTMNTEAFF.

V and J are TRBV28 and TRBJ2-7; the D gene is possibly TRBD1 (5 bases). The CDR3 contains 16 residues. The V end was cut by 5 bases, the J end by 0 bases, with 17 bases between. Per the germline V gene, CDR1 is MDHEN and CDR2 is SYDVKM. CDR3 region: CASSPGGQGLSYEQYF. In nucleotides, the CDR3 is TGTGCCAGCAGTCCGGGTGGGCAGGGCCTCTCCTACGAGCAGTACTTC.

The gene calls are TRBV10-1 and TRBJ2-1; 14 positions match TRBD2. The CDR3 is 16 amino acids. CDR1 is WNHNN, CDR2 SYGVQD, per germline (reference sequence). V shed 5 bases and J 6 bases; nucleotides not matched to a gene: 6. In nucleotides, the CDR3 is TGCGCCAGCAGTCCTCCCGGGACTAGCGGGAGCAATGAGCAGTTCTTC. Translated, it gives CASSPPGTSGSNEQFF.

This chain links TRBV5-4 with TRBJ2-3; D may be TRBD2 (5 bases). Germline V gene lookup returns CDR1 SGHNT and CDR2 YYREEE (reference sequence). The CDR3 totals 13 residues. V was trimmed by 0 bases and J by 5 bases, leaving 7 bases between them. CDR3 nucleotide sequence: TGTGCCAGCAGCTTGGTCGGGGAAGATACGCAGTATTTT. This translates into CASSLVGEDTQYF.

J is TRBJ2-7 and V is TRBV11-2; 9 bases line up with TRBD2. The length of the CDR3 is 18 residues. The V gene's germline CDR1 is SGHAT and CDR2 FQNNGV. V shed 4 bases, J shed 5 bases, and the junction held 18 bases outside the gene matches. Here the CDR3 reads CASSSPGGREGRRNEQYF. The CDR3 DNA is TGTGCCAGCAGCTCCCCGGGGGGGCGGGAGGGCCGGAGGAACGAGCAGTACTTC.

CDR3 bases: TGTGCCAGCAGGCTGACAGGGTCTTTCACTGAAGCTTTCTTT. As protein: CASRLTGSFTEAFF. This chain joins TRBV25-1 and TRBJ1-1, with 7 bases identical to TRBD1. From germline, CDR1 is MGHDK and CDR2 SYGVNS. The CDR3 runs to 14 residues. J gave up 4 bases and V 6 bases, and 8 bases lay outside the gene matches.

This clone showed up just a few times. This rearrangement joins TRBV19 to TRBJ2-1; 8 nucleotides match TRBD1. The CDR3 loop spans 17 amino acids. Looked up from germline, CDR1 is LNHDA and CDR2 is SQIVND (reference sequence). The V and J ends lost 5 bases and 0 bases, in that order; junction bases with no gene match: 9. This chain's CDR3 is CASSPRQGMSSYNEQFF. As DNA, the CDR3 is TGTGCCAGTAGTCCACGACAGGGGATGAGCTCCTACAATGAGCAGTTCTTC.

The CDR3: CASSWTPGQPYEQYF. The DNA of the CDR3 is TGTGCCAGCAGTTGGACCCCGGGACAGCCCTACGAGCAGTACTTC. The chain links TRBV28 to TRBJ2-7, with 7 nucleotides matching TRBD1. Germline V gene data show CDR1 as MDHEN and CDR2 as SYDVKM. The CDR3 totals 15 residues. J was trimmed by 2 bases and V by 4 bases; bases with no gene match: 8.

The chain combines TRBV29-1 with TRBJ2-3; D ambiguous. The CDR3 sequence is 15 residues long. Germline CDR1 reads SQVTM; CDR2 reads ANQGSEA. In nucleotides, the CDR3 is TGCAGTGTTAGTCTGAAGTGGGCCCGCACAGATACGCAGTATTTT. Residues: CSVSLKWARTDTQYF.

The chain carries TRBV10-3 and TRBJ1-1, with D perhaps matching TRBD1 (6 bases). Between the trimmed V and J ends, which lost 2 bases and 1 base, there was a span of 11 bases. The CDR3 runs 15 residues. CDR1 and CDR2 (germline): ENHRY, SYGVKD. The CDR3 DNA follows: TGTGCCATCAGTGAGGCAGGGGTGGAGAACACTGAAGCTTTCTTT. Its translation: CAISEAGVENTEAFF.

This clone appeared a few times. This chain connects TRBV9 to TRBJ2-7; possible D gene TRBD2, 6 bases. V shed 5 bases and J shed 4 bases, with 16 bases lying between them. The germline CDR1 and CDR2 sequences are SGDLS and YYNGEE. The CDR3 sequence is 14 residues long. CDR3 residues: CASSPRTTKYEQYF. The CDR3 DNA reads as TGTGCCAGCAGTCCCCGGACTACGAAATACGAGCAGTACTTC.

DNA of the CDR3: TGTGCCAGCAGCCCCCCCGCAACTAATGAAAAACTGTTTTTT. Its protein product is CASSPPATNEKLFF. The V gene is TRBV7-9, the J gene TRBJ1-4; no firm D call. The V end was cut by 5 bases, the J end by 0 bases, with 7 bases between. The germline CDR1 and CDR2 sequences are SEHNR and FQNEAQ (reference sequence). The CDR3 has 14 amino acids.